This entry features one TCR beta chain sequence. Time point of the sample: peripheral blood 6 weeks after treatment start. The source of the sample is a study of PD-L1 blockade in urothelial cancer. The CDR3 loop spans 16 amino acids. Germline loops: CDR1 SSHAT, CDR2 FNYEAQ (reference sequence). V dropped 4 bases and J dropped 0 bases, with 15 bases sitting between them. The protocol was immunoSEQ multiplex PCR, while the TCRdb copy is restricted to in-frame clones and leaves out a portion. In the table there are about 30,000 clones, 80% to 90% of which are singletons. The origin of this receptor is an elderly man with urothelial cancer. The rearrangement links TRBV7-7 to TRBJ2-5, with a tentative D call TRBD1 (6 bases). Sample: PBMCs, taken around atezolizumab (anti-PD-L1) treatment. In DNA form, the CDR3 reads TGTGCCAGCAGCTACCCCCCGGGACATAACCAAGAGACCCAGTACTTC. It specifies CASSYPPGHNQETQYF.